This is a list of T cell receptor beta chains from one sample in a study of T cells in Graves' hyperthyroidism and ophthalmopathy. MiXCR, applied by TCRdb to the multiplex PCR reads, yields one record per CDR3 protein. Here the sample spans about 300,000 distinct CDR3 sequences, about 15% being singletons. The sequencing sample was made of blood. These receptors were taken from a man younger than 40 with Graves' hyperthyroidism. CDR3s include the opening cysteine and the closing phenylalanine or tryptophan. Fields, in order: D gene, clone size, J gene, V gene, CDR3 DNA, CDR3 protein. A D gene is named only where the DNA matches it firmly. Where a row states a size, it is once, few, many or the class of an expanded clone; other rows omit it.

>NA|NA|TRBJ1-6|TRBV11-2
TGTGCCAGCAGCTTAGATCCCCCAGGGGTTCTGGATTCACCCCTCCACTTT
CASSLDPPGVLDSPLHF
>NA|NA|TRBJ2-7|TRBV7-9
TGTGCCGGCAGCGCCAGGGGCAGAAACCCCTACGAGCAGTACTTC
CAGSARGRNPYEQYF
>TRBD1|many|TRBJ1-1|TRBV30
TGTGCCTGGACCGGGGACAGCATGAACACTGAAGCTTTCTTT
CAWTGDSMNTEAFF
>NA|NA|TRBJ2-5|TRBV3-1
TGTGCCAGCCCGGAGCGGAATCAAGAGACCCAGTACTTC
CASPERNQETQYF
>NA|NA|TRBJ1-1|TRBV7-8
TGTGCCAGCAGCCCAGGCAGGGAAAAAGCTTTCTTT
CASSPGREKAFF
>NA|few|TRBJ2-2|TRBV5-1
TGCGCCAGCAGCTTGGGGCAGTTGTCCGGGGAGCTGTTTTTT
CASSLGQLSGELFF
>NA|NA|TRBJ2-1|TRBV12-3/TRBV12-4
TGTGCCAGCAGTTTATCCCGCGGGCCTCCCGACAATGAGCAGTTCTTC
CASSLSRGPPDNEQFF
>NA|many|TRBJ2-7|TRBV7-2
TGTGCCAGCAGCCCCCAAGGACTCTCTGACGAGCAGTACTTC
CASSPQGLSDEQYF
>NA|NA|TRBJ2-2|TRBV6-2/TRBV6-3
TGTGCCGCCCGGCCGCGGGATAACTACGGGGAGCTGTTTTTT
CAARPRDNYGELFF
>NA|few|TRBJ2-1|TRBV11-3
TGTGCCAGCAGCCCCACGGCAGGATCCAATGAGCAGTTCTTC
CASSPTAGSNEQFF
>NA|NA|TRBJ2-7|TRBV4-1
TGCGCCAGCAGCCAAGATTGGGGACGAGCCTACGAGCAGTACTTC
CASSQDWGRAYEQYF
>NA|few|TRBJ2-6|TRBV25-1
TGTGCCAGCAGTGGGGGGGAAGGCTCTGGGGCCAACGTCCTGACTTTC
CASSGGEGSGANVLTF
>NA|NA|TRBJ2-1|TRBV19
TGTGCCAGTACGAGGTCATTCGGGGACAATGAGCAGTTCTTC
CASTRSFGDNEQFF
>NA|few|TRBJ2-2|TRBV24-1
TGTGCCACCAGTGATTTTGGGTCCGGGGAGCTGTTTTTT
CATSDFGSGELFF
>NA|many|TRBJ2-2|TRBV5-1
TGCGCCAGCAGCTATACTATACCGAACACCGGGGAGCTGTTTTTT
CASSYTIPNTGELFF
>NA|many|TRBJ2-1|TRBV10-1
TGCGCCAGCAGTGAGGGAGAAGAGTACAATGAGCAGTTCTTC
CASSEGEEYNEQFF
>NA|many|TRBJ2-1|TRBV6-1
TGTGCCAGCACCCCGGGGGTTCGTGAGCAGTTCTTC
CASTPGVREQFF